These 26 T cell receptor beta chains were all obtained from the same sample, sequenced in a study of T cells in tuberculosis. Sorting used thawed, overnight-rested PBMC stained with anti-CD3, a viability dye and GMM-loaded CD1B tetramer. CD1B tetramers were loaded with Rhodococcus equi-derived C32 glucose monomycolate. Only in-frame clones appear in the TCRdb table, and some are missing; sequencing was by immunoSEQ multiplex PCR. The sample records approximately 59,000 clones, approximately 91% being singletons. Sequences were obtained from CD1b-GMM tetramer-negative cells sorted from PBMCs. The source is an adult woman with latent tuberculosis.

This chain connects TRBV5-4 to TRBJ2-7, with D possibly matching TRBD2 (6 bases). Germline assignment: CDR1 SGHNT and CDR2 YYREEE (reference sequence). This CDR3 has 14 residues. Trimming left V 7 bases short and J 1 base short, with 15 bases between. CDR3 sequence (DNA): TGTGCCAGCGGAGCCGGAGGGCCATCCTACGAGCAGTACTTC. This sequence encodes CASGAGGPSYEQYF. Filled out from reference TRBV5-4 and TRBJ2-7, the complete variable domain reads ETGVTQSPTHLIKTRGQQVTLRCSSQSGHNTVSWYQQALGQGPQFIFQYYREEENGRGNFPPRFSGLQFPNYSSELNVNALELDDSALYLCASGAGGPSYEQYFGPGTRLTVT.

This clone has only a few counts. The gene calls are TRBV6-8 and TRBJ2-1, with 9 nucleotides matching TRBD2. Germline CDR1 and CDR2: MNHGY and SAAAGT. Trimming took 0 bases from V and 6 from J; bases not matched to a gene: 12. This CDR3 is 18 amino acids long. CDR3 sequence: CASSYSAAGGGGPNEQFF. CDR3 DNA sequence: TGTGCCAGCAGTTACTCGGCAGCGGGAGGTGGGGGCCCCAATGAGCAGTTCTTC.

The CDR3, as DNA: TGTGCCAGCTCACCAGGGACACCCTCTGGAAACACCATATATTTT. Its protein product is CASSPGTPSGNTIYF. The chain carries TRBV18 and TRBJ1-3; possibly TRBD1 for D (6 bases). Trimming pared 2 bases from V and 0 bases from J, leaving 8 bases between. The germline V gene encodes CDR1 KGHSH and CDR2 LQKENI. The CDR3 has 15 residues.

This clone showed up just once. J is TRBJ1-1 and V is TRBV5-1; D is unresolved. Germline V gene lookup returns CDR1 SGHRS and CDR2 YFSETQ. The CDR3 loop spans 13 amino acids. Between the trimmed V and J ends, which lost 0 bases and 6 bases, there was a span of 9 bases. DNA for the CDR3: TGCGCCAGCAGCTTGGCTCGGAGTTCTGAAGCTTTCTTT. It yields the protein CASSLARSSEAFF.

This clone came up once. DNA of the CDR3: TGCGCCAGCAGCCAAGTGAGCGGGGGCAATGAGCAGTTCTTC. Translation: CASSQVSGGNEQFF. The rearrangement links TRBV4-3 to TRBJ2-1, with 8 bases identical to TRBD2. The CDR3 covers 14 residues. The V segment lost 1 base and the J segment 6 bases; nucleotides outside the gene matches: 2. Germline loops: CDR1 LGHNA, CDR2 YSLEER.

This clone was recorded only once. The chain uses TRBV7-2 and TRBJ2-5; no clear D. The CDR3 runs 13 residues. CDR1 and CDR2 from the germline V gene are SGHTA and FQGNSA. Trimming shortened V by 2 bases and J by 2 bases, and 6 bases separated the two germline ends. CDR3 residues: CASSLIMQETQYF. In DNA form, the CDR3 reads TGTGCCAGCAGCTTAATAATGCAAGAGACCCAGTACTTC.

The CDR3 nucleotides are TGCGCCAGCAGCTTGGGACAGGGGGGGGAGACCCAGTACTTC. This encodes CASSLGQGGETQYF. The V and J genes are TRBV5-1 and TRBJ2-5, with 9 bases fitting TRBD1. CDR3 size: 14 residues. The germline CDR1 and CDR2 sequences are SGHRS and YFSETQ. Losses at the gene ends were 0 bases for V and 5 bases for J; bases not matched to a gene: 2.

The CDR3 region has the DNA TGTGCCAGCAGTGTGGAAGGGGCGAGCAATCAGCCCCAGCATTTT. It encodes CASSVEGASNQPQHF. The chain links TRBV2 to TRBJ1-5, with D possibly being TRBD1 (5 bases). CDR1 is SNHLY, CDR2 FYNNEI, per germline. Between the trimmed V and J ends, which lost 4 bases and 1 base, there was a span of 11 bases. The length of the CDR3 is 15 residues.

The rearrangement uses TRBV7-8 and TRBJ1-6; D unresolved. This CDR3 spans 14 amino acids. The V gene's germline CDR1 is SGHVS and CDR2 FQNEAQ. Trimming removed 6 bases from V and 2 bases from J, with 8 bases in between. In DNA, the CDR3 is TGTGCCAGCAGTTCCGGAGCCTATAATTCACCCCTCCACTTT. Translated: CASSSGAYNSPLHF.

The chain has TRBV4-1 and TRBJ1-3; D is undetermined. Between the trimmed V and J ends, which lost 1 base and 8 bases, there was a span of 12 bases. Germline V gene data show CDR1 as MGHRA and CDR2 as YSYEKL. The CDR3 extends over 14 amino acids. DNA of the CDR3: TGCGCCAGCAGCCAAGGGACTGCTACCGACACCATATATTTT. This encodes CASSQGTATDTIYF.

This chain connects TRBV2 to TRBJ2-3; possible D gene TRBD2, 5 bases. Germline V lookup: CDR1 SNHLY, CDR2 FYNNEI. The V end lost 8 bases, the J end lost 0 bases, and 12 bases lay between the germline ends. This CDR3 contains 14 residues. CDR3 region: CASATRASTDTQYF. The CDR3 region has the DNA TGTGCCAGCGCTACGCGGGCGAGCACAGATACGCAGTATTTT.

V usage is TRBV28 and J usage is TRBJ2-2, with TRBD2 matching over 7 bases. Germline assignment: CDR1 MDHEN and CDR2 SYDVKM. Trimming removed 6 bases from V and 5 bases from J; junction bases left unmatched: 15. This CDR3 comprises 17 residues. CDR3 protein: CASRVLAALKGTGELFF. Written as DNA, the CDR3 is TGTGCCAGCAGGGTCCTAGCGGCCCTAAAGGGGACCGGGGAGCTGTTTTTT.

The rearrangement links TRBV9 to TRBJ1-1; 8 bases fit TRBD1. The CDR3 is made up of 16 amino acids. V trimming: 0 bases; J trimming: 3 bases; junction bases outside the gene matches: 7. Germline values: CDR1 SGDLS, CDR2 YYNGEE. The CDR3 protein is CASSVAATGGYTEAFF. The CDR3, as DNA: TGTGCCAGCAGCGTAGCGGCCACAGGGGGATACACTGAAGCTTTCTTT.

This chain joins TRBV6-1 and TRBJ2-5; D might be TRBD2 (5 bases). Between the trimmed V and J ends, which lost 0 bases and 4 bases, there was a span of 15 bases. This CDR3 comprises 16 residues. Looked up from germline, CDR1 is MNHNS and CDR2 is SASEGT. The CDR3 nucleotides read TGTGCCAGCAGTGAAGCGATAGGTAATGGAGGAGAGACCCAGTACTTC. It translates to CASSEAIGNGGETQYF.

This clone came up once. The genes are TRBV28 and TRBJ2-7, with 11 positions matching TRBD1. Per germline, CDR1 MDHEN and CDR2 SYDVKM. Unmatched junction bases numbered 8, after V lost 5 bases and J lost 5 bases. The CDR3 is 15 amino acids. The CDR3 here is CASSPPGQGVHEQYF. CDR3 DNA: TGTGCCAGCAGTCCCCCGGGACAGGGGGTACACGAGCAGTACTTC.

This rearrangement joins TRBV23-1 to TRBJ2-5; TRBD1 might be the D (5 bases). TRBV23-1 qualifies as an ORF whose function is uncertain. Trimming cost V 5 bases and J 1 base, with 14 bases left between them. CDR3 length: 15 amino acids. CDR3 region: CASSSRTSSQETQYF. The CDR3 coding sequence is TGCGCCAGCAGTTCCCGGACATCATCCCAAGAGACCCAGTACTTC.

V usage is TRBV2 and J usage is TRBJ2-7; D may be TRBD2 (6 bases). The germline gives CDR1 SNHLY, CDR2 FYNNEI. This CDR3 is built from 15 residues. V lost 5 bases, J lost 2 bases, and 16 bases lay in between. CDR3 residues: CASSQGPSETYEQYF. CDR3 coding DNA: TGTGCCAGCAGTCAAGGGCCTAGCGAGACCTACGAGCAGTACTTC.

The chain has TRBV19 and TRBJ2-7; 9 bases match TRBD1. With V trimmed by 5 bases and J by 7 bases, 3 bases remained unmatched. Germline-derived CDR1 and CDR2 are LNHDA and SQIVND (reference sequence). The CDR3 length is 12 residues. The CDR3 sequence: CASSVGTGEQYF. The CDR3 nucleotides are TGTGCCAGTAGTGTAGGGACAGGGGAGCAGTACTTC.

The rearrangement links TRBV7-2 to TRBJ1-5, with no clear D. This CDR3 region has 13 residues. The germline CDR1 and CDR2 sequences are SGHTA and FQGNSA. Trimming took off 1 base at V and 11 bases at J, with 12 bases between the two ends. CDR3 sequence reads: CASSLEGTAAQHF. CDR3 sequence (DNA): TGTGCCAGCAGCTTAGAAGGCACGGCGGCCCAGCATTTT.

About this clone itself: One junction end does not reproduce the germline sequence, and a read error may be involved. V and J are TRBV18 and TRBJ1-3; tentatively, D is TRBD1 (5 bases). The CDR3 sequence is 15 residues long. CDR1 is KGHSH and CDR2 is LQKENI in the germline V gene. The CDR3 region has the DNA TGTACCAGCTCACCTAGGCGGGACTTCGGAAACACCATATATTTT. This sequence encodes CTSSPRRDFGNTIYF.

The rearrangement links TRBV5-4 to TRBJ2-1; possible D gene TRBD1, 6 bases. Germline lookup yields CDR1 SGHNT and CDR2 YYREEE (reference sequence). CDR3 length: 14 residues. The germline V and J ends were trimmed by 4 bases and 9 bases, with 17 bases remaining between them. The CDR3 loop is CASSHRDHWGEQFF. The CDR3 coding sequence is TGTGCCAGCAGCCACAGGGACCATTGGGGTGAGCAGTTCTTC.

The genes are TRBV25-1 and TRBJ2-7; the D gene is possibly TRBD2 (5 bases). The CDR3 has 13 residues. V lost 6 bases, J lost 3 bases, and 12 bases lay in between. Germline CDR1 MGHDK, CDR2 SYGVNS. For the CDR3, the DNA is TGTGCCAGCAGGGAGAGGGATAACTACGAGCAGTACTTC. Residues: CASRERDNYEQYF.

The CDR3, as DNA: TGCGCCAGCAGCTTTAACTCCGGGGAGACCCAGTACTTC. Protein: CASSFNSGETQYF. This chain uses TRBV5-1 with TRBJ2-5; no clear D gene. V lost 2 bases, J lost 5 bases, and 10 bases lay in between. This CDR3 spans 13 amino acids. Germline loops: CDR1 SGHRS, CDR2 YFSETQ.

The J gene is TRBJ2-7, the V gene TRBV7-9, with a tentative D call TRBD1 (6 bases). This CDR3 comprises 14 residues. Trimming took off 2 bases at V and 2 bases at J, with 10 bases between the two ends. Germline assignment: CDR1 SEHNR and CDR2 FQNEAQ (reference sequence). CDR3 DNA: TGTGCCAGCAGCTTACTGACAGGTCCCTACGAGCAGTACTTC. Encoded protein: CASSLLTGPYEQYF.

In nucleotides, the CDR3 is TGTGCCTGGAGTCAGGGGGCGGTGAACACCGGGGAGCTGTTTTTT. Protein sequence: CAWSQGAVNTGELFF. The rearrangement joins TRBV30 to TRBJ2-2; 8 bases are a match to TRBD1. V lost 2 bases to trimming and J lost 1 base; unmatched junction nucleotides: 3. CDR3 length equals 15 residues. Germline CDR1 GTSNPN, CDR2 SVGIG (reference sequence).

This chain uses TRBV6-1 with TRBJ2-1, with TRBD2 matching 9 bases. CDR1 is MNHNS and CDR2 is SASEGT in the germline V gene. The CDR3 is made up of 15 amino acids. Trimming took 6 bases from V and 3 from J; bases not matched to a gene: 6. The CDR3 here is CASSRAGGSYNEQFF. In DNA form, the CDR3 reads TGTGCCAGCAGCCGAGCGGGAGGAAGCTACAATGAGCAGTTCTTC.